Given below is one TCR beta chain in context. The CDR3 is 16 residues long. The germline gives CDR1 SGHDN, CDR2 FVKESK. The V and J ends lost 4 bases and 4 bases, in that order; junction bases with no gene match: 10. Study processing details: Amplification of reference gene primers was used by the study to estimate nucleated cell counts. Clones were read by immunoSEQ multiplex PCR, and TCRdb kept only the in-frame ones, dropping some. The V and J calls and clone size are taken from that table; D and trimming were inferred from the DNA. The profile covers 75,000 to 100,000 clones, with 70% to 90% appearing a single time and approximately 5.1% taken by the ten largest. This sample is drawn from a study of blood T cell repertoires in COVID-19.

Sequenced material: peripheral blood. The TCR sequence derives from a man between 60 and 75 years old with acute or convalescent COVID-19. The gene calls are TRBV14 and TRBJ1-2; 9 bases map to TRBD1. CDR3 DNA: TGTGCCAGCAGCCCCACTCCGGACAGGGGAGGCTATGGCTACACCTTC. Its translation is CASSPTPDRGGYGYTF.